The sequence of this T cell receptor beta chain was determined in a study of CD8+ T cells in alopecia areata. Following extraction, RNA underwent reverse transcription to cDNA, which served as the sequencing template. TCRdb keeps only in-frame clones here, not all; method: immunoSEQ multiplex PCR. The table records 95,000 to 100,000 clones, approximately 63% of them present only once. Broader study findings: TCR sharing was clearer in mice than between patients, perhaps partly owing to patient HLA diversity. Especially in alopecia totalis/universalis, lesional scalp showed greater clonality than normal scalp did.

Notes on this clone: Antigen specificity is unknown.

From germline, CDR1 is PRHDT and CDR2 FYEKMQ (reference sequence). The trim removed 1 base at V and 4 bases at J, leaving 4 bases unmatched. CDR3 size: 15 residues. The treatment was: oral pan-JAK inhibitor, 5-10 mg twice daily. The sequenced sample was CD8+ T cells sorted from blood, obtained at roughly week 55, from a patient treated with tofacitinib. The receptor was derived from a human donor with alopecia areata. The rearrangement links TRBV13 to TRBJ2-5; 9 positions match TRBD2. The CDR3 reads CASSLEASGVETQYF. The CDR3 DNA is TGTGCCAGCAGCTTAGAAGCTAGCGGGGTAGAGACCCAGTACTTC.